The next 22 T cell receptor beta chains were all read from a single sample in a study of T cell responses to AZD1222 COVID-19 vaccine. Sequencing used immunoSEQ multiplex PCR; TCRdb keeps in-frame clones, though not all of them. In the table there are 150,000 to 200,000 clones, 92% of which are singletons. Source: peripheral blood, taken 28 days after the second AZD1222 dose. These TCRs come from an adult who received the AZD1222 COVID-19 vaccine.

This chain links TRBV7-6 with TRBJ1-4; D may be TRBD1 (5 bases). The ends were cut back, 1 base at V and 2 bases at J, with 14 bases in the middle. The CDR3 sequence is 17 residues long. Germline V CDR1 and CDR2: SGHVS, FNYEAQ. CDR3 sequence reads: CASSLVGPGLTNEKLFF. The CDR3 DNA is TGTGCCAGCAGCTTAGTGGGCCCAGGGTTGACTAATGAAAAACTGTTTTTT.

This clone was picked up one time. This chain links TRBV5-6 with TRBJ2-5; D not certain. From germline, CDR1 is SGHDT and CDR2 YYEEEE. The V end lost 0 bases, the J end lost 5 bases, and 8 bases lay between the germline ends. CDR3 size: 13 residues. CDR3 region: CASSLVVQETQYF. As DNA, the CDR3 is TGTGCCAGCAGCTTGGTAGTACAGGAGACCCAGTACTTC. Full variable domain (outside the CDR3, taken from reference TRBV5-6 and TRBJ2-5): DAGVTQSPTHLIKTRGQQVTLRCSPKSGHDTVSWYQQALGQGPQFIFQYYEEEERQRGNFPDRFSGHQFPNYSSELNVNALLLGDSALYLCASSLVVQETQYFGPGTRLLVL.

A single count supports this clone. V is TRBV15 and J is TRBJ2-5; perhaps TRBD2 as D (6 bases). Germline V CDR1 and CDR2: LNHNV, YYDKDF (reference sequence). The V gene lost 3 bases and the J gene lost 0 bases, with 14 bases spanning the gap. The CDR3 covers 16 residues. The CDR3 here is CATSSVPGVYQETQYF. Written as DNA, the CDR3 is TGTGCCACCAGCAGCGTACCGGGGGTTTACCAAGAGACCCAGTACTTC.

The gene calls are TRBV9 and TRBJ2-3; the D gene is possibly TRBD2 (6 bases). V was shortened by 4 bases and J by 2 bases, with 11 bases between the two germline ends. CDR3 length: 14 residues. CDR1 SGDLS and CDR2 YYNGEE come from the germline V gene. CDR3 sequence (DNA): TGTGCCAGCAGCCGACTAGGCCACACAGATACGCAGTATTTT. Residues: CASSRLGHTDTQYF.

The chain recombines TRBV5-1 with TRBJ2-2; perhaps TRBD1 as D (6 bases). V lost 1 base, J lost 4 bases, and 11 bases lay in between. The germline gives CDR1 SGHRS, CDR2 YFSETQ. The CDR3 extends over 15 amino acids. This chain's CDR3 is CASSLTGPFTGELFF. CDR3 DNA: TGCGCCAGCAGCTTGACAGGGCCCTTCACCGGGGAGCTGTTTTTT.

The count of this clone is one. V gene TRBV5-1 combines with J gene TRBJ2-7, with D perhaps TRBD1 (6 bases). CDR3 length: 14 amino acids. Germline V gene sequence: CDR1 SGHRS, CDR2 YFSETQ. Between the trimmed V and J ends, which lost 5 bases and 3 bases, there was a span of 15 bases. CDR3: CASSAKQGYYEQYF. In nucleotides, the CDR3 is TGCGCCAGCAGTGCGAAACAGGGATACTACGAGCAGTACTTC.

J is TRBJ1-5 and V is TRBV6-4; 8 positions match TRBD1. In germline, CDR1 is MRHNA, CDR2 SNTAGT. V lost 4 bases to trimming and J lost 8 bases; unmatched junction nucleotides: 10. The CDR3 consists of 15 residues. The chain's CDR3 is CASSVLTGGWEPQHF. Written as DNA, the CDR3 is TGTGCCAGCAGTGTACTTACAGGGGGTTGGGAGCCCCAGCATTTT.

With regard to this clone: Other nucleotide sequences in the sample specify the same CDR3. This rearrangement joins TRBV7-9 to TRBJ2-7; D is ambiguous. CDR3 length equals 11 residues. The germline gives CDR1 SEHNR, CDR2 FQNEAQ (reference sequence). Between the trimmed V and J ends, which lost 3 bases and 0 bases, there was a span of 0 bases. The CDR3 nucleotides read TGTGCCAGCAGCTTCTCCTACGAGCAGTACTTC. This encodes CASSFSYEQYF.

The chain has TRBV5-4 and TRBJ2-7; TRBD1 might be the D (6 bases). Germline CDR1 SGHNT, CDR2 YYREEE (reference sequence). The germline V and J ends were trimmed by 0 bases and 6 bases, with 13 bases remaining between them. The CDR3 is made up of 14 amino acids. The CDR3 loop is CASSLVGQSTEQYF. In DNA, the CDR3 is TGTGCCAGCAGCTTGGTCGGACAGTCAACCGAGCAGTACTTC.

This clone is a singleton in its sample. This sequence joins TRBV4-1 and TRBJ1-2; D call uncertain. V lost 1 base and J lost 3, with 12 bases in between. Per germline, CDR1 MGHRA and CDR2 YSYEKL. The CDR3 is 15 amino acids. Written as DNA, the CDR3 is TGCGCCAGCAGCCAAGTCGCCGGCAGAGACTATGGCTACACCTTC. Its translation: CASSQVAGRDYGYTF.

The gene calls are TRBV9 and TRBJ1-3; 9 bases map to TRBD1. From germline, CDR1 is SGDLS and CDR2 YYNGEE. Trimming at V came to 4 bases and at J to 2 bases, leaving 7 bases not matched to a gene. The CDR3 sequence is 16 residues long. The CDR3 is CASSPLQGAPGNTIYF. The CDR3 DNA is TGTGCCAGCAGCCCCCTACAGGGGGCCCCTGGAAACACCATATATTTT.

CDR3 DNA: TGCGCCAGCAGCTTGGCCCAGGCCAACACTGAAGCTTTCTTT. Translated: CASSLAQANTEAFF. The chain carries TRBV5-1 and TRBJ1-1; D uncertain. The V and J ends lost 0 bases and 2 bases respectively, with 8 bases between them. From germline, CDR1 is SGHRS and CDR2 YFSETQ. The CDR3 has 14 amino acids.

This clone was found once. The chain couples TRBV18 to TRBJ2-7, with D possibly being TRBD2 (5 bases). Germline lookup yields CDR1 KGHSH and CDR2 LQKENI. The CDR3 is made up of 15 amino acids. Between the trimmed V and J ends, which lost 0 bases and 4 bases, there was a span of 13 bases. The CDR3 sequence: CASSPPSTSGYEQYF. The CDR3 DNA reads TGTGCCAGCTCACCACCGTCCACGTCGGGGTACGAGCAGTACTTC.

The chain links TRBV4-1 to TRBJ1-1; D ambiguous. The CDR3 has 17 residues. Germline CDR1 reads MGHRA; CDR2 reads YSYEKL. The V gene lost 1 base and the J gene lost 2 bases, with 17 bases spanning the gap. The CDR3 is CASSQGLFVRGNTEAFF. For the CDR3, the DNA is TGCGCCAGCAGCCAAGGCCTATTCGTCAGAGGTAACACTGAAGCTTTCTTT.

This clone was observed a single time. The sample contains more than one DNA sequence encoding this CDR3. The chain uses TRBV19 and TRBJ1-1, with D maybe TRBD1 (5 bases). The V gene's germline CDR1 is LNHDA and CDR2 SQIVND (reference sequence). This CDR3 region has 13 residues. Between the trimmed V and J ends, which lost 5 bases and 1 base, there was a span of 8 bases. The CDR3 is CASSGQGNTEAFF. The CDR3 nucleotides read TGTGCCAGTAGTGGCCAGGGGAACACTGAAGCTTTCTTT.

Within the sample, this clone is medium-sized. The chain carries TRBV7-6 and TRBJ2-7, with a weak D call TRBD2 (5 bases). V shed 6 bases and J shed 2 bases, with 20 bases lying between them. CDR3 length equals 16 residues. Per the germline V gene, CDR1 is SGHVS and CDR2 is FNYEAQ. The DNA of the CDR3 is TGTGCCAGCAGACAAGGCGGCGGTGAGGGCCCCTACGAGCAGTACTTC. It specifies CASRQGGGEGPYEQYF.

The rearrangement uses TRBV5-4 and TRBJ1-2; D is perhaps TRBD1 (5 bases). Between the trimmed V and J ends, which lost 2 bases and 2 bases, there was a span of 7 bases. The germline V gene has CDR1 SGHNT and CDR2 YYREEE (reference sequence). The CDR3 loop spans 13 amino acids. In DNA, the CDR3 is TGTGCCAGCAGCTTAAGGGGCAACTATGGCTACACCTTC. Residues: CASSLRGNYGYTF.

The chain joins TRBV15 to TRBJ1-1; TRBD1 matches at 10 bases. The junction had 7 bases not matched to a gene; V was cut back by 5 bases and J by 7 bases. The CDR3 extends over 14 amino acids. Germline V gives CDR1 LNHNV, CDR2 YYDKDF (reference sequence). CDR3 region: CATSARQGASEAFF. The CDR3 coding sequence is TGTGCCACCAGCGCGCGACAGGGGGCGAGTGAAGCTTTCTTT.

The rearrangement joins TRBV3-1 (or the pseudogene TRBV3-2) to TRBJ1-2, with D possibly matching TRBD1 (6 bases). From germline, CDR1 is LGHDT and CDR2 YNNKEL (reference sequence). Trimming took 3 bases from V and 4 from J, leaving 15 bases between them. The CDR3 runs to 15 residues. CDR3 bases: TGTGCCAGCAGCCAGGCCCCGGGGGCTTCCTATGGCTACACCTTC. This gives the protein CASSQAPGASYGYTF.

The chain is built from TRBV5-4 and TRBJ1-1; no firm D call. The CDR3 is 14 amino acids. V lost 2 bases and J lost 2, with 10 bases in between. In germline, CDR1 is SGHNT, CDR2 YYREEE (reference sequence). In DNA form, the CDR3 reads TGTGCCAGCAGCTTTACGACCGGTAACACTGAAGCTTTCTTT. Translating gives CASSFTTGNTEAFF.

The J gene is TRBJ2-5, the V gene TRBV5-5, with 14 positions matching TRBD2. Germline CDR1 and CDR2: SGHKS and YYEKEE (reference sequence). The CDR3 covers 19 residues. With 0 bases clipped from V and 5 bases from J, the junction kept 12 bases outside the gene matches. The chain's CDR3 is CASSLARLTSGGAEETQYF. The CDR3 coding sequence is TGTGCCAGCAGCTTGGCTCGTCTGACTAGCGGGGGGGCCGAGGAGACCCAGTACTTC.

The chain carries TRBV2 and TRBJ1-2, with D uncertain. Germline V lookup: CDR1 SNHLY, CDR2 FYNNEI. This CDR3 is built from 16 residues. Between the trimmed V and J ends, which lost 2 bases and 1 base, there was a span of 14 bases. CDR3 sequence: CASSEWVVGFNYGYTF. CDR3 coding DNA: TGTGCCAGCAGTGAATGGGTTGTAGGGTTTAACTATGGCTACACCTTC. The full variable domain, rest sourced from reference TRBV2 and TRBJ1-2, is EPEVTQTPSHQVTQMGQEVILRCVPISNHLYFYWYRQILGQKVEFLVSFYNNEISEKSEIFDDQFSVERPDGSNFTLKIRSTKLEDSAMYFCASSEWVVGFNYGYTFGSGTRLTVV.